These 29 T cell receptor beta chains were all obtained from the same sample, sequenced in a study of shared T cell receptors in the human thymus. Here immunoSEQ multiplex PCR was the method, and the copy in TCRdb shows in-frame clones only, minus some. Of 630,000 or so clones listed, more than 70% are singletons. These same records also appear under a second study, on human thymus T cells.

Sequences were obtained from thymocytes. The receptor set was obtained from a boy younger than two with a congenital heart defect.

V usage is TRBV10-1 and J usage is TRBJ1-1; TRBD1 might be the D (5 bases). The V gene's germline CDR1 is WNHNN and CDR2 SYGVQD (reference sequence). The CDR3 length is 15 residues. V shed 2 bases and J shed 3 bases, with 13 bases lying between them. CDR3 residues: CASSEPGMRDTEAFF. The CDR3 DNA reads TGCGCCAGCAGTGAGCCAGGGATGAGAGACACTGAAGCTTTCTTT.

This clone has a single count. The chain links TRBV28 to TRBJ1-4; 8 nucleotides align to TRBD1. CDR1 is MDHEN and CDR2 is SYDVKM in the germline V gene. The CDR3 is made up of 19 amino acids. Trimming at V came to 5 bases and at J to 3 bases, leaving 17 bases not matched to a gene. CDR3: CASSRSHTTPGQANEKLFF. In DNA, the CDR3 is TGTGCCAGCAGTAGGTCCCACACAACACCGGGACAGGCTAATGAAAAACTGTTTTTT.

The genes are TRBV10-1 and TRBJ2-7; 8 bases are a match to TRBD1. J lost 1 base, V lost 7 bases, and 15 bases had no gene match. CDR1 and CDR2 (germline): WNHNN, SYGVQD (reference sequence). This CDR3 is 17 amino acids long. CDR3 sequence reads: CASNRTGIGVWSYEQYF. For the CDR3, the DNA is TGCGCCAGCAACAGGACAGGGATAGGGGTCTGGTCCTACGAGCAGTACTTC.

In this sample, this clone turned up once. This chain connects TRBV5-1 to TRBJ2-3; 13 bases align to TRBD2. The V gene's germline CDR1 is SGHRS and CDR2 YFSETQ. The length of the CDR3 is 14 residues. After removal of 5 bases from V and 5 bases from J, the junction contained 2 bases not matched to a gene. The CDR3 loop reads CASRTSGGIDTQYF. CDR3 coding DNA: TGCGCCAGCAGGACTAGCGGGGGGATAGATACGCAGTATTTT.

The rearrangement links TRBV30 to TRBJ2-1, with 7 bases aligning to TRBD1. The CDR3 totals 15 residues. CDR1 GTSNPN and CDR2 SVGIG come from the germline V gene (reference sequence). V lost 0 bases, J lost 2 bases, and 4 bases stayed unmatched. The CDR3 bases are TGTGCCTGGAGTGTACGTCAGGGGGCCTACAATGAGCAGTTCTTC. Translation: CAWSVRQGAYNEQFF.

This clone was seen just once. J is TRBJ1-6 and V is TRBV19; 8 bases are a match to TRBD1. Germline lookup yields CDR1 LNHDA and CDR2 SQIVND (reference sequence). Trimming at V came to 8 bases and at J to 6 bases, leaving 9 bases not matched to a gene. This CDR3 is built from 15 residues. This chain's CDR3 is CASGQGAMLNSPLHF. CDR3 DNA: TGTGCCAGTGGCCAGGGGGCCATGCTTAATTCACCCCTCCACTTT. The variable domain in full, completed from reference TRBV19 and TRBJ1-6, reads DGGITQSPKYLFRKEGQNVTLSCEQNLNHDAMYWYRQDPGQGLRLIYYSQIVNDFQKGDIAEGYSVSREKKESFPLTVTSAQKNPTAFYLCASGQGAMLNSPLHFGNGTRLTVT.

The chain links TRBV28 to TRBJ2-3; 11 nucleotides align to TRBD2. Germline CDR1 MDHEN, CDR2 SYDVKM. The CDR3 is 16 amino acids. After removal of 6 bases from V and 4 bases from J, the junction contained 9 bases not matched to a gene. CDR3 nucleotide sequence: TGTGCCAGCAGGTCACTAGCGGGAGTTATGGCAGATACGCAGTATTTT. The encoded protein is CASRSLAGVMADTQYF.

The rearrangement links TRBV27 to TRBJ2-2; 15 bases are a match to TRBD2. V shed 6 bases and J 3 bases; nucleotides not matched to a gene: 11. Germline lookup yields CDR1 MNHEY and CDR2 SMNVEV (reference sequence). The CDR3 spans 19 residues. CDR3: CASSTRTSGRAHHTGELFF. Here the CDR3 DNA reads TGTGCCAGCAGCACACGGACTAGCGGGAGGGCCCATCACACCGGGGAGCTGTTTTTT.

CDR3 coding DNA: TGTGCCAGCAGCTTGCATACAATGAGGCCTCGGGCCAGGGCCCTTTACGAGCAGTACTTC. Translated: CASSLHTMRPRARALYEQYF. The chain carries TRBV5-4 and TRBJ2-7; D perhaps matches TRBD1 (5 bases). The CDR3 sequence is 20 residues long. Germline V gene data show CDR1 as SGHNT and CDR2 as YYREEE (reference sequence). Deletions cut 1 base from V and 4 bases from J, with 30 bases between.

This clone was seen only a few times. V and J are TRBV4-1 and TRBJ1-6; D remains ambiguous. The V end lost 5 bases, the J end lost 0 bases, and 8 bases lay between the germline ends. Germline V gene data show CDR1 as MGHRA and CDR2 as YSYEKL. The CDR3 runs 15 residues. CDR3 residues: CASSVRVSYNSPLHF. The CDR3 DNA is TGCGCCAGCAGCGTGAGGGTCTCCTATAATTCACCCCTCCACTTT.

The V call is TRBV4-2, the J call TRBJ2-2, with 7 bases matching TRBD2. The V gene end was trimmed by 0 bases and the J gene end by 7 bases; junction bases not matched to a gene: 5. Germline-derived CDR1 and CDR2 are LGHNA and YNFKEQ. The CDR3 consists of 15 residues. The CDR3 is CASSQEGGRCGELFF. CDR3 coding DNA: TGTGCCAGCAGCCAAGAAGGCGGGAGATGCGGGGAGCTGTTTTTT.

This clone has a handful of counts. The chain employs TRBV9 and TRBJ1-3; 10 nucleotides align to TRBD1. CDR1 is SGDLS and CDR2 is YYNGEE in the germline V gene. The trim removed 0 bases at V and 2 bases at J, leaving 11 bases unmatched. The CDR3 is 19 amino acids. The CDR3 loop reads CASSVAQGQGSLTGNTIYF. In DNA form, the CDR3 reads TGTGCCAGCAGCGTAGCTCAGGGACAGGGGAGCCTTACTGGAAACACCATATATTTT.

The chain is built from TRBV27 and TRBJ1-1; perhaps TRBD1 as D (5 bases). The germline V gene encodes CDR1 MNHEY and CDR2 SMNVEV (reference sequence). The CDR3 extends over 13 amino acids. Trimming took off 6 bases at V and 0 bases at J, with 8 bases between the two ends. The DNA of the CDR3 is TGTGCCAGCAGCCCGACAGTGAACACTGAAGCTTTCTTT. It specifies CASSPTVNTEAFF.

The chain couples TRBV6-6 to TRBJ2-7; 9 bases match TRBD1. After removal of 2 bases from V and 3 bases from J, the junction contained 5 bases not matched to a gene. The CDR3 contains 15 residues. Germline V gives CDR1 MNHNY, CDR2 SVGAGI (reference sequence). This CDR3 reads CASSYRTGDGYEQYF. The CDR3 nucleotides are TGTGCCAGCAGTTACAGGACAGGGGATGGCTACGAGCAGTACTTC.

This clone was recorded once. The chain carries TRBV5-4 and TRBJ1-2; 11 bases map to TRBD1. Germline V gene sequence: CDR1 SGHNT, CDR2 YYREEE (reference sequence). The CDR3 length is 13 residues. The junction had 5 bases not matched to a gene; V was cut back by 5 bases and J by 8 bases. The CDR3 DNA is TGTGCCAGCAGTTTTAGGACAGGGGGCGGCTACACCTTC. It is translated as CASSFRTGGGYTF.

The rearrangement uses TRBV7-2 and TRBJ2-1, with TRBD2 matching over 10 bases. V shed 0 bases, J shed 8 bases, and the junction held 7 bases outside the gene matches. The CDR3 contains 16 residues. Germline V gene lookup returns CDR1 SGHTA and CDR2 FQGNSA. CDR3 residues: CASSLAAERGGDEQFF. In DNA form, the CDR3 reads TGTGCCAGCAGCTTAGCGGCCGAGCGGGGGGGGGATGAGCAGTTCTTC.

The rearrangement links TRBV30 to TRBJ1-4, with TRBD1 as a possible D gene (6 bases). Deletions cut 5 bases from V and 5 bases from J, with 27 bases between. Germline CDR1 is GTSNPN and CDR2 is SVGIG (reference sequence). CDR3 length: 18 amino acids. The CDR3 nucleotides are TGTGCCTGGGTCACCCCAGGGGATTCTGCAACTTCCAATGAAAAACTGTTTTTT. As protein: CAWVTPGDSATSNEKLFF.

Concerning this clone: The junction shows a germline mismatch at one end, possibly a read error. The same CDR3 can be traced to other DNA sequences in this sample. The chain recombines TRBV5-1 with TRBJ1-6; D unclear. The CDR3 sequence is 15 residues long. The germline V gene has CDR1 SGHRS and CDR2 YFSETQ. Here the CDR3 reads CASSLEGGPNSPLHF. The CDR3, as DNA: TGCGCCAGCAGCTTGGAGGGAGGGCCTAATTCCCCCCTCCACTTT. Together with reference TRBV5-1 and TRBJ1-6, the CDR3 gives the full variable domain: KAGVTQTPRYLIKTRGQQVTLSCSPISGHRSVSWYQQTPGQGLQFLFEYFSETQRNKGNFPGRFSGRQFSNSRSEMNVSTLELGDSALYLCASSLEGGPNSPLHFGNGTRLTVT.

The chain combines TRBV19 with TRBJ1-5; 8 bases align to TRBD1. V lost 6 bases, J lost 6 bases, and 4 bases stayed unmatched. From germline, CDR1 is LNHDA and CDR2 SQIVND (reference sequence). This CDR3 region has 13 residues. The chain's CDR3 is CASRQDRVQPQHF. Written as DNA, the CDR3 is TGTGCCAGTAGACAGGACAGGGTTCAGCCCCAGCATTTT.

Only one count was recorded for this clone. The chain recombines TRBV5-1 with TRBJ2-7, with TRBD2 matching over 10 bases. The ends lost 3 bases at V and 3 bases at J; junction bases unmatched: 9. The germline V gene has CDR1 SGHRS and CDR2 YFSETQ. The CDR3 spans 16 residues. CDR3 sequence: CASSSQGTSVLYEQYF. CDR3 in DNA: TGCGCCAGCAGCTCGCAGGGGACTAGCGTCCTCTACGAGCAGTACTTC.

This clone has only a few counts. The CDR3 coding sequence is TGTGCCTGGGGCGCAGGGGCGGGGGAGTTCCAAAACATTCAGTACTTC. Amino acids: CAWGAGAGEFQNIQYF. The genes are TRBV30 and TRBJ2-4, with D possibly matching TRBD2 (7 bases). The CDR3 is made up of 16 amino acids. Germline V CDR1 and CDR2: GTSNPN, SVGIG (reference sequence). Trimming left V 5 bases short and J 5 bases short, with 22 bases between.

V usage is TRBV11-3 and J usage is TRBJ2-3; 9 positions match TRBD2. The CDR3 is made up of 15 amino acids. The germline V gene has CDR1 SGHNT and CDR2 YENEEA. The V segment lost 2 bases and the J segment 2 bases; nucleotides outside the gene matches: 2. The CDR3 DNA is TGTGCCAGCAGCTTATCGGGACTAGCCACAGATACGCAGTATTTT. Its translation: CASSLSGLATDTQYF.

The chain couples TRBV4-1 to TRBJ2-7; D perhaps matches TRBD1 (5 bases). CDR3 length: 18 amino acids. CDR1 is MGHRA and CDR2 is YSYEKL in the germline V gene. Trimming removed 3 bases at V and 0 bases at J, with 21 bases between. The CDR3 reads CASSHGVSDTKSSYEQYF. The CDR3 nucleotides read TGCGCCAGCAGCCACGGCGTATCGGACACTAAGAGCTCCTACGAGCAGTACTTC.

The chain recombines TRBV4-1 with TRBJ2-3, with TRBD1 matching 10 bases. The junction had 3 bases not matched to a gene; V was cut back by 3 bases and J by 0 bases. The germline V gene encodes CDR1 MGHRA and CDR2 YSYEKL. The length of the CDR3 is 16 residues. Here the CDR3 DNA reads TGCGCCAGCAGCCAGGACAGGGGGATAAGCACAGATACGCAGTATTTT. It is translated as CASSQDRGISTDTQYF.

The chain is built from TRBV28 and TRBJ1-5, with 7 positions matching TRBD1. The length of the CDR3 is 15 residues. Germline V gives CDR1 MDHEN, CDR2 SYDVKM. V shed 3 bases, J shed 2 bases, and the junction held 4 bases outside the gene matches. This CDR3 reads CASSFPQGGNQPQHF. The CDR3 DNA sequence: TGTGCCAGCAGTTTTCCTCAGGGGGGCAATCAGCCCCAGCATTTT.

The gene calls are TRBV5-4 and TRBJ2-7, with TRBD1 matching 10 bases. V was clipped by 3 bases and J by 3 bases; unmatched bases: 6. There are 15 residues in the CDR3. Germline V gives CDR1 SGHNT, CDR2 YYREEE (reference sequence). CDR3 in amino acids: CASSYGQGVDYEQYF. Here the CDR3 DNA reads TGTGCCAGCAGCTACGGACAGGGGGTAGACTACGAGCAGTACTTC.

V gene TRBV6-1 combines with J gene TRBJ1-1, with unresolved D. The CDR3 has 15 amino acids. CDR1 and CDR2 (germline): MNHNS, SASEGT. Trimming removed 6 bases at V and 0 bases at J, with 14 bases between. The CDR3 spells CASSLQLSLNTEAFF. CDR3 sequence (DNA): TGTGCCAGCAGCCTACAGCTATCCCTGAACACTGAAGCTTTCTTT.

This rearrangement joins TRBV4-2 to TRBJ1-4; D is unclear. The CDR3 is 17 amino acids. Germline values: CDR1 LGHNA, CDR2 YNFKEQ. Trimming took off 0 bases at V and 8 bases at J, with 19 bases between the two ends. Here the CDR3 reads CASSQEAPGGSREKLFF. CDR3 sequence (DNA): TGTGCCAGCAGCCAAGAAGCCCCCGGCGGATCTCGGGAAAAACTGTTTTTT.

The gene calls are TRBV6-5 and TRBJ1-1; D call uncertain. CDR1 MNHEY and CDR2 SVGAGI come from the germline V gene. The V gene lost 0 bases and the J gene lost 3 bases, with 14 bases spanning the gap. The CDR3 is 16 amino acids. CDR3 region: CASSYSPNSEYTEAFF. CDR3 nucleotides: TGTGCCAGCAGTTACTCCCCAAACTCGGAGTACACTGAAGCTTTCTTT.